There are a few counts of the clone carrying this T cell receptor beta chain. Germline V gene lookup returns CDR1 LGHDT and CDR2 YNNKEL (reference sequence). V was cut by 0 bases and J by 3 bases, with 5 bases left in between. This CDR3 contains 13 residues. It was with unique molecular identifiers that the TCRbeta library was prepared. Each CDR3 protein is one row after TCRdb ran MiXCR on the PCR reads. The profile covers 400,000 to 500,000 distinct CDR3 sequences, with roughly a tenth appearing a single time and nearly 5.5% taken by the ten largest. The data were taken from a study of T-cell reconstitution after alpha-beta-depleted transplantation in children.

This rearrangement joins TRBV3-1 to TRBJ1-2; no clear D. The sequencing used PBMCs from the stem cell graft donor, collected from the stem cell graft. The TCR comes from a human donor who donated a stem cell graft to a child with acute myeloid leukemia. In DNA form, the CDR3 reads TGTGCCAGCAGCCAAGACAGGTACTATGGCTACACCTTC. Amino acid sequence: CASSQDRYYGYTF.